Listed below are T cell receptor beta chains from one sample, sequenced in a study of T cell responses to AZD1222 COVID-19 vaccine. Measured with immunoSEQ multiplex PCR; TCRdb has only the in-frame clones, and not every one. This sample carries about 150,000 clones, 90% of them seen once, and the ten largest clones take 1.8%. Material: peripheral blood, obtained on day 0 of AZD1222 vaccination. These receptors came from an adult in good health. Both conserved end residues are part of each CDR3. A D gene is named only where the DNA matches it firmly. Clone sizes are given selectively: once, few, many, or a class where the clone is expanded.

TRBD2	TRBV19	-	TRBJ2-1	TGTGCCAGTAGGCCCCGACTAGCGGGAGCCGATGAGCAGTTCTTC	CASRPRLAGADEQFF
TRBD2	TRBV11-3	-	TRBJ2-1	TGTGCCAGCAGCTTAGAAGGGACTAGCGGGAGAAATGAGCAGTTCTTC	CASSLEGTSGRNEQFF
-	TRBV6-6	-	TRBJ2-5	TGTGCCAGCAGTTCTCCCTTGGGCCTACAAGAGACCCAGTACTTC	CASSSPLGLQETQYF
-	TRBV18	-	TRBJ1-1	TGTGCCAGCTCACCTTTGGGTCACTATGACACTGAAGCTTTCTTT	CASSPLGHYDTEAFF
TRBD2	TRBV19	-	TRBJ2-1	TGTGCCAGTAGTCGGACTAGCGGGAAGTACAATGAGCAGTTCTTC	CASSRTSGKYNEQFF
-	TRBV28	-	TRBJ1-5	TGTGCCAGTAGAAGGGGTCCCGTCGCGTCTAGCAATCAGCCCCAGCATTTT	CASRRGPVASSNQPQHF
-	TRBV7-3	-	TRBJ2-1	TGTGCCAGCAGCTTAACTCTCCAGGCCCACAATGAGCAGTTCTTC	CASSLTLQAHNEQFF
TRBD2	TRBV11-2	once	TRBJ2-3	TGTGCCAGCAGCTTAGCCTTGGGGCTAGCGGGTGTCACAGATACGCAGTATTTT	CASSLALGLAGVTDTQYF
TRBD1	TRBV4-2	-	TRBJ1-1	TGTGCCAGCAGCCAACCGGGACAGAAAAAGAACACTGAAGCTTTCTTT	CASSQPGQKKNTEAFF
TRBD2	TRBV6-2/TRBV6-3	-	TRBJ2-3	TGTGCCAGCAGTTACGCCGGGACTAGGCTCACAGATACGCAGTATTTT	CASSYAGTRLTDTQYF
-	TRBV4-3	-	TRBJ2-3	TGCGCCAGCAGCACCGGGACTGCAGGAGATACGCAGTATTTT	CASSTGTAGDTQYF
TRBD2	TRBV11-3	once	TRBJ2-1	TGTGCCAGCAGCTTAGTTTCGACTAGCGGGTTTAATGAGCAGTTCTTC	CASSLVSTSGFNEQFF
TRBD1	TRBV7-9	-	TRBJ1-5	TGTGCCAGCAGCTCCGGGACAGGAAGCAATCAGCCCCAGCATTTT	CASSSGTGSNQPQHF
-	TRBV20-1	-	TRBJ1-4	TGCAGTGCTTCCCCAGGGGACACCTTGTTTTTT	CSASPGDTLFF
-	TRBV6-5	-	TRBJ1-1	TGTGCCAGCAGTTCCGCAGGGAGCGGAAACACTGAAGCTTTCTTT	CASSSAGSGNTEAFF
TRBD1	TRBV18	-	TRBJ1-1	TGTGCCAGCTTACCTACAGGGGTTCACCTGAACACTGAAGCTTTCTTT	CASLPTGVHLNTEAFF
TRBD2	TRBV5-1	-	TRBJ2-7	TGCGCCAGCAGCTTGATAGCGGGAGAGGGGCCCTACGAGCAGTACTTC	CASSLIAGEGPYEQYF
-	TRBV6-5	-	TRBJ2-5	TGTGCCAGCAGTTACTCAACTCGGGATGAGACCCAGTACTTC	CASSYSTRDETQYF
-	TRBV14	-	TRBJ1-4	TGTGCCAGCAGCCAACTCCCGGGTGAAAAACTGTTTTTT	CASSQLPGEKLFF
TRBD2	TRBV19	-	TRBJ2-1	TGTGCCAGTAGTATAGGGACTAGCGGGAGCCGGAATGAGCAGTTCTTC	CASSIGTSGSRNEQFF
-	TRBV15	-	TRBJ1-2	TGTGCCACCAGCCCCCAGACCGATCTCTATGGCTACACCTTC	CATSPQTDLYGYTF
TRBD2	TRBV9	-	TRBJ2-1	TGTGCCAGCAGCCCCGGGACTAGCGGGTACAATGAGCAGTTCTTC	CASSPGTSGYNEQFF
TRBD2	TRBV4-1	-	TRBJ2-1	TGCGCCAGCAGCCTAGGGACTAGCTCCTACAATGAGCAGTTCTTC	CASSLGTSSYNEQFF
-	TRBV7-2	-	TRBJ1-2	TGTGCCAGCAGCTCAACGGGAGGGGGTTTCTATGGCTACACCTTC	CASSSTGGGFYGYTF
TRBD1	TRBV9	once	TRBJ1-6	TGTGCCAGCAGCACGACAGGGATTTCCTATAATTCACCCCTCCACTTT	CASSTTGISYNSPLHF
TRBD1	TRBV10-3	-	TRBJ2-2	TGTGCCATCTACGGGCAGGGGGACACCGGGGAGCTGTTTTTT	CAIYGQGDTGELFF
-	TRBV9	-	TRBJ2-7	TGTGCCAGCAGCGTAGGGTCTAGCCGAACCTACGAGCAGTACTTC	CASSVGSSRTYEQYF
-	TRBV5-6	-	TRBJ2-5	TGTGCCAGCAGCTTGGGGATTAATCAAGAGACCCAGTACTTC	CASSLGINQETQYF
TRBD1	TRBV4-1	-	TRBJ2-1	TGCGCCAGCAGCCAAGAAGGCCAGGGGGACGGAAATGAGCAGTTCTTC	CASSQEGQGDGNEQFF
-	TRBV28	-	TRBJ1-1	TGTGCCAGCTCGGTCATGAACACTGAAGCTTTCTTT	CASSVMNTEAFF
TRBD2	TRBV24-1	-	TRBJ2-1	TGTGCCACCAGTGATCCGACATTTAGCGGGAGTTACAATGAGCAGTTCTTC	CATSDPTFSGSYNEQFF
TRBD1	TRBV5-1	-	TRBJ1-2	TGCGCCAGCAGCTTGGAGTCGGGACAGGGGAGATTTGGCTACACCTTC	CASSLESGQGRFGYTF
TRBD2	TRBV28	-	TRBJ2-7	TGTGCCAGCAGTTCTCAAGGACTAGCGGGAGGGATCCGGTACGAGCAGTACTTC	CASSSQGLAGGIRYEQYF
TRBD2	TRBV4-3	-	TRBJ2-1	TGCGCCAGCAGCCAAGGCGTCGGGACTAGCGGGAGAGGACTTAATGAGCAGTTCTTC	CASSQGVGTSGRGLNEQFF
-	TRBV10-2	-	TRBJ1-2	TGCGCCAGCAAAGGGAGTGACGGAGGCCGTCGCTATGGCTACACCTTC	CASKGSDGGRRYGYTF
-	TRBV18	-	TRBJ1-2	TGTGCCAGCTCACCACCGCTCGGACAGTCAATCTTCTATGGCTACACCTTC	CASSPPLGQSIFYGYTF
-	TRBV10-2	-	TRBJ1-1	TGCGCCAGCAGTGAGTCGGGACCGATTAACACTGAAGCTTTCTTT	CASSESGPINTEAFF
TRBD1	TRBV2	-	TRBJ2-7	TGTGCCAGCAGCCCCGGACAGGGTTGGTATCGCGAGCAGTACTTC	CASSPGQGWYREQYF
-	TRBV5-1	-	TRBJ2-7	TGCGCCAGCAGCTTGTTGGGATTGAGCTCCTACGAGCAGTACTTC	CASSLLGLSSYEQYF
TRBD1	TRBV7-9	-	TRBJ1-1	TGTGCCAGCAGGGGGACAGGGCTAGAATCGAACACTGAAGCTTTCTTT	CASRGTGLESNTEAFF
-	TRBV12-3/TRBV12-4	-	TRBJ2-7	TGTGCCAGCAGTTTAGGAGGTTCGGACGAGCAGTACTTC	CASSLGGSDEQYF
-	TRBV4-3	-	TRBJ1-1	TGCGCCAGCAGCCAAGATTATAAGGGGTACACTGAAGCTTTCTTT	CASSQDYKGYTEAFF